Following are 9 T cell receptor beta chains from one sample sequenced in a study of shared clonotypes between healthy human individuals. Naive-designated CD8 cells lacked CD45RO, were positively enriched for CCR7, and omitted terminally differentiated effector memory CD45RA+ cells. This table comes from immunoSEQ multiplex PCR, and its TCRdb copy is limited to in-frame clones, with some not included. Of under 1 million clones listed, 92% are singletons. The sequenced material came from naive CD8+ T cells sorted from blood. The receptors come from a man aged 25-45 years in good health.

The CDR3 reads CASSDTGPLYEQYF. The CDR3 region has the DNA TGCGCCAGCAGTGATACAGGGCCCCTCTACGAGCAGTACTTC. The V call is TRBV10-2, the J call TRBJ2-7; tentative D call: TRBD1 (6 bases). Germline V gene lookup returns CDR1 WSHSY and CDR2 SAAADI. The V gene lost 3 bases and the J gene lost 3 bases, with 12 bases spanning the gap. The CDR3 is 14 amino acids.

The rearrangement joins TRBV15 to TRBJ2-7; tentatively, D is TRBD1 or TRBD2 (5 bases each). V lost 0 bases and J 4 bases, leaving 25 bases between the germline ends. CDR3 length: 19 amino acids. Germline values: CDR1 LNHNV, CDR2 YYDKDF (reference sequence). CDR3 sequence: CATSRDLSVVGDQPYEQYF. The CDR3 DNA reads as TGTGCCACCAGCAGAGATTTGAGCGTTGTCGGGGACCAACCTTACGAGCAGTACTTC.

The chain links TRBV29-1 to TRBJ2-7; TRBD1 might be the D (6 bases). The CDR3 is 12 residues long. Per germline, CDR1 SQVTM and CDR2 ANQGSEA. V was cut by 5 bases and J by 3 bases, with 11 bases left in between. CDR3 bases: TGCAGCGTTTATGGCAGGGGCTACGAGCAGTACTTC. It translates to CSVYGRGYEQYF.

The J gene is TRBJ2-1, the V gene TRBV7-9, with no clear D. Trimming removed 1 base from V and 9 bases from J, with 13 bases in between. This CDR3 has 14 amino acids. CDR1 is SEHNR, CDR2 FQNEAQ, per germline (reference sequence). In DNA form, the CDR3 reads TGTGCCAGCAGCTTAGAGAGATTAGTAGTTGAGCAGTTCTTC. This gives the protein CASSLERLVVEQFF.

This sequence joins TRBV21-1 and TRBJ1-2. TRBV21-1 is a pseudogene. The CDR3 covers 13 residues. This CDR3 reads CASTRERDGGYTF. The CDR3 DNA reads TGTGCCAGCACCCGAGAAAGAGACGGTGGCTACACCTTC.

On this clone itself: Other DNA variants within this sample encode the same CDR3. This chain uses TRBV7-9 with TRBJ2-7, with 12 bases that match TRBD2. This CDR3 spans 15 amino acids. The germline V gene encodes CDR1 SEHNR and CDR2 FQNEAQ (reference sequence). Trimming cost V 5 bases and J 4 bases; bases outside gene matches: 6. The CDR3 DNA is TGTGCCAGCAGCCTACCCGGGACTAGCGGGTACGAGCAGTACTTC. Its translation: CASSLPGTSGYEQYF.

This rearrangement joins TRBV27 to TRBJ2-7, with D unclear. CDR3 length equals 12 residues. Germline CDR1 MNHEY, CDR2 SMNVEV (reference sequence). V lost 5 bases, J lost 5 bases, and 10 bases lay in between. CDR3 residues: CASSQRSDEQYF. In DNA form, the CDR3 reads TGTGCCAGCAGTCAACGGTCGGACGAGCAGTACTTC.

This clone was counted once. This chain connects TRBV18 to TRBJ1-5; D call uncertain. V lost 4 bases and J lost 5, with 15 bases in between. The CDR3 loop spans 15 amino acids. The germline CDR1 and CDR2 sequences are KGHSH and LQKENI. CDR3 in DNA: TGTGCCAGCTCACTAGAAGGAAGCGGGTATCAGCCCCAGCATTTT. It translates to CASSLEGSGYQPQHF.

The chain couples TRBV7-9 to TRBJ2-1, with 9 bases lining up with TRBD2. Germline loops: CDR1 SEHNR, CDR2 FQNEAQ (reference sequence). The CDR3 totals 18 residues. After removal of 0 bases from V and 1 base from J, the junction contained 7 bases not matched to a gene. CDR3: CASSLAVLAGRSYNEQFF. CDR3 bases: TGTGCCAGCAGCTTAGCGGTGCTAGCGGGAAGGTCCTACAATGAGCAGTTCTTC. Complete variable domain (other parts from reference TRBV7-9 and TRBJ2-1): DTGVSQNPRHKITKRGQNVTFRCDPISEHNRLYWYRQTLGQGPEFLTYFQNEAQLEKSRLLSDRFSAERPKGSFSTLEIQRTEQGDSAMYLCASSLAVLAGRSYNEQFFGPGTRLTVL.